The rows below give T cell receptor beta chains drawn from one sample of a study of Graves' ophthalmopathy and Graves' hyperthyroidism. Via MiXCR, TCRdb re-called the multiplex PCR reads, giving one row per CDR3 protein. In the table there are under 400,000 distinct CDR3 sequences, 17% of which are singletons. Sequencing used peripheral blood. These receptors came from an adult man with Graves' ophthalmopathy. The CDR3 runs from the conserved cysteine through the conserved F or W. Fields, in order: V gene, clone size, J gene, D gene, CDR3 DNA, CDR3 protein. The D gene is left open where the match is weak. The size field is filled for only some rows; it gives once, few, many or a size class.

V: TRBV12-3/TRBV12-4; size: many; J: TRBJ1-5; D: NA; DNA: TGTGCCAGCAGTTTAGGGCAGGGGCTCGTTCAGCCCCAGCATTTT; CDR3: CASSLGQGLVQPQHF
V: TRBV6-5; size: NA; J: TRBJ2-7; D: NA; DNA: TGTGCCAGCAGTCTACGCCAGGGACGCCGCTTGGACGAGCAGTACTTC; CDR3: CASSLRQGRRLDEQYF
V: TRBV6-1; size: NA; J: TRBJ2-7; D: NA; DNA: TGTGCCAGCAGTGACTGGACCGAAACCTACGAGCAGTACTTC; CDR3: CASSDWTETYEQYF
V: TRBV28; size: NA; J: TRBJ2-7; D: TRBD1; DNA: TGTGCCAGCAGTCCGCTGTTTGTGAGGGACAGCCTCTCCTACGAGCAGTACTTC; CDR3: CASSPLFVRDSLSYEQYF
V: TRBV6-2/TRBV6-3; size: many; J: TRBJ1-1; D: NA; DNA: TGTGCCAGCACCGACACTTCGCGGACTGAAGCTTTCTTT; CDR3: CASTDTSRTEAFF
V: TRBV20-1; size: many; J: TRBJ2-5; D: TRBD2; DNA: TGCAGTGCCTCCCCCTTTACTAGCGGGAGGGCGGAGACCCAGTACTTC; CDR3: CSASPFTSGRAETQYF
V: TRBV6-5; size: many; J: TRBJ2-5; D: NA; DNA: TGTGCCAGCAGTTACGTGCGGAGCCAAGAGACCCAGTACTTC; CDR3: CASSYVRSQETQYF
V: TRBV4-1; size: few; J: TRBJ2-2; D: NA; DNA: TGCGCCAGCAGCCAGCCAGTGGGCACCGGGGAGCTGTTTTTT; CDR3: CASSQPVGTGELFF
V: TRBV19; size: many; J: TRBJ1-1; D: NA; DNA: TGTGCCAGCCGCCCGGGGGCCACTGAAGCTTTCTTT; CDR3: CASRPGATEAFF
V: TRBV7-8; size: many; J: TRBJ2-7; D: NA; DNA: TGTGCCAGCAGCTTACCGGACAGAAGGAGCGAGCAGTACTTC; CDR3: CASSLPDRRSEQYF
V: TRBV25-1; size: NA; J: TRBJ2-7; D: TRBD1; DNA: TGTGCCAGCAGCCGAACAGGGGGCGGAGGAAGCTCCTACGAGCAGTACTTC; CDR3: CASSRTGGGGSSYEQYF